The present TCR beta chain was sequenced within a study of cytomegalovirus exposure and HLA in healthy donors. Overall study: As an earlier analysis found, about 179 million T cells yielded some 120 million unique TCR beta sequences. Most genotyped donors, approximately 81% of 398, had Caucasian-associated genetic ancestry. Study observations and caveats: Analysis performed later showed TCR beta chains linked to HLA being more clonally expanded than equally common others.

Comments on this clone: The antigen is unknown.

Germline lookup yields CDR1 SGHTA and CDR2 FQGTGA. Germline trimming cut 1 base from V and 4 bases from J; bases unmatched to any gene: 4. The CDR3 sequence is 15 residues long. PCR amplification relied on 60 Vbeta primers (plus 13 Jbeta primers). TCRdb keeps only in-frame clones here, not all; method: immunoSEQ multiplex PCR. The data show 150,000 or so clones, roughly 82% seen once. The TCR originated in a woman between 25 and 40 years old in good health and CMV-seronegative. The rearrangement joins TRBV7-3 to TRBJ2-5, with 9 bases lining up with TRBD2. The specimen was PBMCs. CDR3 DNA sequence: TGTGCCAGCAGCTTAAATGGCGGGGGGGGAGAGACCCAGTACTTC. This gives the protein CASSLNGGGGETQYF.